These 31 T cell receptor beta chains were all obtained from the same sample, sequenced in a study of CXCR3-negative and CXCR3-positive naive CD8 T cells. Points from the study as a whole: The study found more hydrophobic TRB CDR3s in CXCR3-positive naive cells than in CXCR3-negative naive cells.

These receptors lack a known antigen. With UMI labels, 5' RACE was used to prepare the TRB cDNA libraries. TCRdb re-analyzed the 5' RACE reads; it lists each CDR3 protein once, without DNA. The listing records about 150,000 distinct CDR3 sequences. The sample comprised naive CXCR3+ CD8+ T cells from blood. Noted subset: CD45RO-CCR7+CD27+CD95- naive CD8+ T cells expressing CXCR3 (TNR3+). These receptors were collected from a human donor in good health. Some clones in this sample may be carry-over from other donors' samples.

This chain joins TRBV5-5 and TRBJ2-5. The CDR3 contains 14 residues. Germline CDR1 and CDR2: SGHKS and YYEKEE (reference sequence). CDR3 residues: CASSFGLLQETQYF.

The chain links TRBV7-9 to TRBJ2-7. CDR1 and CDR2 from the germline V gene are SEHNR and FQNEAQ (reference sequence). This CDR3 contains 13 residues. The CDR3 region is CASSLELLDEQYF.

The chain couples TRBV21-1 to TRBJ1-4; as DNA is missing, the TRBD1 call by TCRdb cannot be tested. TRBV21-1 is noted as a pseudogene. The CDR3 length is 20 residues. The CDR3 loop is CASSKGRQGPHRASNEKLFF.

The CDR3 loop reads CASSVARWSADTQYF. The gene calls are TRBV9 and TRBJ2-3. CDR1 and CDR2 from the germline V gene are SGDLS and YYNGEE. The CDR3 loop spans 15 amino acids. Full variable domain (outside the CDR3, taken from reference TRBV9 and TRBJ2-3): DSGVTQTPKHLITATGQRVTLRCSPRSGDLSVYWYQQSLDQGLQFLIQYYNGEERAKGNILERFSAQQFPDLHSELNLSSLELGDSALYFCASSVARWSADTQYFGPGTRLTVL.

This rearrangement joins TRBV7-9 to TRBJ2-7; TCRdb lists TRBD1, though no DNA is available to test this call. The germline V gene has CDR1 SEHNR and CDR2 FQNEAQ (reference sequence). This CDR3 has 16 residues. CDR3: CASSATGTPRFYEQYF.

The chain couples TRBV27 to TRBJ2-3. The CDR3 sequence is 15 residues long. Germline V lookup: CDR1 MNHEY, CDR2 SMNVEV (reference sequence). CDR3 region: CASSLSTTSTDTQYF.

J is TRBJ2-7 and V is TRBV29-1; without DNA, the TCRdb call of TRBD1 cannot be checked. The CDR3 sequence is 15 residues long. CDR1 is SQVTM, CDR2 ANQGSEA, per germline. The CDR3 sequence is CSVEDLGQGAYEQYF.

The chain joins TRBV28 to TRBJ2-2; the D gene TCRdb calls, TRBD1, cannot be checked with no DNA. Germline values: CDR1 MDHEN, CDR2 SYDVKM. This CDR3 contains 13 residues. The CDR3 sequence: CASSFRGPGELFF.

The chain has TRBV20-1 and TRBJ1-1; with no DNA, the TCRdb D assignment of TRBD1 cannot be verified. CDR3 size: 13 residues. The germline CDR1 and CDR2 sequences are DFQATT and SNEGSKA (reference sequence). CDR3 sequence: CSALGGGYTEAFF.

The chain employs TRBV20-1 and TRBJ1-5. Germline-derived CDR1 and CDR2 are DFQATT and SNEGSKA (reference sequence). The CDR3 consists of 14 residues. CDR3 sequence: CSARGEGINQPQHF.

J is TRBJ2-2 and V is TRBV28; TCRdb returns TRBD1, unconfirmable since there is no DNA. The CDR3 contains 15 residues. Germline assignment: CDR1 MDHEN and CDR2 SYDVKM. The chain's CDR3 is CASSQLQGQSGELFF.

The V call is TRBV28, the J call TRBJ2-7; TCRdb selects TRBD1, and the lack of DNA leaves this call unchecked. The CDR3 contains 13 residues. CDR1 is MDHEN and CDR2 is SYDVKM in the germline V gene. The CDR3 reads CASSLGALGEQYF. The entire variable domain, with the rest obtained from reference TRBV28 and TRBJ2-7, is as follows: DVKVTQSSRYLVKRTGEKVFLECVQDMDHENMFWYRQDPGLGLRLIYFSYDVKMKEKGDIPEGYSVSREKKERFSLILESASTNQTSMYLCASSLGALGEQYFGPGTRLTVT.

This sequence joins TRBV7-9 and TRBJ1-3. Germline V gene data show CDR1 as SEHNR and CDR2 as FQNEAQ (reference sequence). The CDR3 is 13 residues long. This CDR3 is CATPSTAGNTIYF.

The chain has TRBV12-3 or TRBV12-4 and TRBJ2-1; the D gene TCRdb calls, TRBD1, cannot be checked with no DNA. The CDR3 covers 12 residues. The CDR3 sequence is CASSPDRSRQLF.

The chain carries TRBV29-1 and TRBJ2-7. Looked up from germline, CDR1 is SQVTM and CDR2 is ANQGSEA. The CDR3 has 14 residues. The CDR3 loop is CSVEDRAASYEQYF.

The rearrangement joins TRBV20-1 to TRBJ2-5; TCRdb returns TRBD2, unconfirmable since there is no DNA. CDR1 DFQATT and CDR2 SNEGSKA come from the germline V gene (reference sequence). The CDR3 consists of 17 residues. The CDR3 here is CSAREPGLAEYQETQYF.

The chain couples TRBV28 to TRBJ2-3; TCRdb's D gene call, TRBD1, goes unchecked for lack of DNA. This CDR3 contains 18 residues. CDR1 is MDHEN, CDR2 SYDVKM, per germline. The CDR3 here is CASSPIPRIGKGTDTQYF.

The chain is built from TRBV14 and TRBJ2-7. Germline V gene sequence: CDR1 SGHDN, CDR2 FVKESK. The CDR3 length is 11 residues. This CDR3 reads CASRHTGEQYF. Full variable domain (rest looked up from reference TRBV14 and TRBJ2-7): EAGVTQFPSHSVIEKGQTVTLRCDPISGHDNLYWYRRVMGKEIKFLLHFVKESKQDESGMPNNRFLAERTGGTYSTLKVQPAELEDSGVYFCASRHTGEQYFGPGTRLTVT.

The chain uses TRBV20-1 and TRBJ2-5. The CDR3 contains 13 residues. CDR1 DFQATT and CDR2 SNEGSKA come from the germline V gene (reference sequence). The chain's CDR3 is CSAERRNGETQYF.

The chain employs TRBV7-2 and TRBJ2-7. Germline-derived CDR1 and CDR2 are SGHTA and FQGNSA. This CDR3 is built from 13 residues. The CDR3 sequence: CASSQQGPYEQYF.

The rearrangement links TRBV7-8 to TRBJ2-1; TCRdb's assignment of TRBD1 cannot be checked, as there is no DNA. This CDR3 contains 13 residues. Germline V gene lookup returns CDR1 SGHVS and CDR2 FQNEAQ. The CDR3: CASSLQDRGEQFF.

The chain combines TRBV4-2 with TRBJ1-1. From germline, CDR1 is LGHNA and CDR2 YNFKEQ. The CDR3 is 13 residues long. The chain's CDR3 is CASSQDVGMEAFF.

V usage is TRBV27 and J usage is TRBJ2-7; the TRBD1 assignment by TCRdb is unverifiable without DNA. The CDR3 contains 16 residues. The germline gives CDR1 MNHEY, CDR2 SMNVEV (reference sequence). The CDR3: CASSRPRREVTYEQYF.

This chain uses TRBV10-1 with TRBJ2-7; TCRdb outputs TRBD2, but without DNA this stays unchecked. Germline lookup yields CDR1 WNHNN and CDR2 SYGVQD (reference sequence). This CDR3 comprises 14 residues. The CDR3 is CASSESGDYHEQYF.

V gene TRBV12-3 or TRBV12-4 combines with J gene TRBJ1-2. The CDR3 contains 16 residues. CDR3 region: CASSLAENPKYYGYTF.

The J gene is TRBJ2-1, the V gene TRBV6-2 or TRBV6-3; TCRdb lists TRBD1, though no DNA is available to test this call. CDR1 is MNHEY and CDR2 is SVGEGT in the germline V gene. The CDR3 has 12 residues. CDR3 region: CAMGGSYNEQFF.

CDR3 protein: CASSLVPPARSYNEQFF. V is TRBV7-8 and J is TRBJ2-1. This CDR3 contains 17 residues. Germline-derived CDR1 and CDR2 are SGHVS and FQNEAQ.

This rearrangement joins TRBV29-1 to TRBJ2-7. CDR1 is SQVTM and CDR2 is ANQGSEA in the germline V gene. This CDR3 is 13 amino acids long. The chain's CDR3 is CSVVDGISYEQYF.

The rearrangement uses TRBV6-4 and TRBJ2-3; TCRdb outputs TRBD2, but without DNA this stays unchecked. The germline gives CDR1 MRHNA, CDR2 SNTAGT. The CDR3 runs 16 residues. CDR3: CASSDSGGGASDTQYF.

This CDR3 is CASSSTYPPYEQYF. V is TRBV28 and J is TRBJ2-7; TCRdb picks TRBD2, but there is no DNA to check that call. Germline V gene lookup returns CDR1 MDHEN and CDR2 SYDVKM. The CDR3 has 14 residues. Drawing the rest from reference TRBV28 and TRBJ2-7, the complete variable domain is DVKVTQSSRYLVKRTGEKVFLECVQDMDHENMFWYRQDPGLGLRLIYFSYDVKMKEKGDIPEGYSVSREKKERFSLILESASTNQTSMYLCASSSTYPPYEQYFGPGTRLTVT.

The rearrangement uses TRBV11-2 and TRBJ2-3; as DNA is missing, the TRBD2 call by TCRdb cannot be tested. CDR1 SGHAT and CDR2 FQNNGV come from the germline V gene. The CDR3 extends over 17 amino acids. CDR3 protein: CASSLEWEYESTDTQYF.